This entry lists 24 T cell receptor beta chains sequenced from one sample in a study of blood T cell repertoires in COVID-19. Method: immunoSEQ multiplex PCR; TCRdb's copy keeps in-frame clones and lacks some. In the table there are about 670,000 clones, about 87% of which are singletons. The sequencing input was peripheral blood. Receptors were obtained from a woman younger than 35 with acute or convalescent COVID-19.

CDR3 sequence (DNA): TGTGCTAGTGGTTTCTCCGGACAGCCCGGAAAACTGTTTTTT. As protein: CASGFSGQPGKLFF. The chain uses TRBV12-5 and TRBJ1-4; the D gene is possibly TRBD1 (6 bases). The germline V and J ends were trimmed by 3 bases and 10 bases, with 15 bases remaining between them. The CDR3 contains 14 residues. Germline loops: CDR1 LGHNT, CDR2 FRNRAP.

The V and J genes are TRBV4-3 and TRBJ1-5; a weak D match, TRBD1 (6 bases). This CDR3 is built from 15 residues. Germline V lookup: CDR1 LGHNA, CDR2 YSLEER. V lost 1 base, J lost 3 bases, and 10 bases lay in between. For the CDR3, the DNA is TGCGCCAGCAGCCAAGCTCAGGGGTTCAATCAGCCCCAGCATTTT. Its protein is CASSQAQGFNQPQHF.

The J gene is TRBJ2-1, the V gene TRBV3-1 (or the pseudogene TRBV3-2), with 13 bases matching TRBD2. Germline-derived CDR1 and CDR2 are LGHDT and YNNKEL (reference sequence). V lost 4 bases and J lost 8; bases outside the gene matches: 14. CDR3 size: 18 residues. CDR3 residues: CASSPPSGGLAGRDEQFF. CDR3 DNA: TGTGCCAGCAGCCCCCCGAGCGGGGGACTAGCGGGGAGGGATGAGCAGTTCTTC.

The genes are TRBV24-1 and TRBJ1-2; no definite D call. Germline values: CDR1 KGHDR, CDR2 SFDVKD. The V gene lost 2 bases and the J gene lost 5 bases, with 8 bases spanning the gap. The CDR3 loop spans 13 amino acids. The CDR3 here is CATSDSEGYGYTF. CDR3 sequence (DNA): TGTGCCACCAGTGATTCCGAGGGTTATGGCTACACCTTC.

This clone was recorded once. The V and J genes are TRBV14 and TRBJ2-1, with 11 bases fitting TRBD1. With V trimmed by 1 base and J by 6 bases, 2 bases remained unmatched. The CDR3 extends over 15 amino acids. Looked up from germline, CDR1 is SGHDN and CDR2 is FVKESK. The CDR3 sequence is CASSQAGTGGNEQFF. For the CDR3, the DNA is TGTGCCAGCAGCCAAGCCGGGACAGGGGGCAATGAGCAGTTCTTC.

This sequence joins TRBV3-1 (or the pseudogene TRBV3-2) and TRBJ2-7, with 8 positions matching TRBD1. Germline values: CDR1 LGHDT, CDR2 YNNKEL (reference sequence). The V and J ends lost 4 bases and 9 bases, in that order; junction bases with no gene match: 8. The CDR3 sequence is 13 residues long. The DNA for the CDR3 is TGTGCCAGCAGCCTCTTAGGACAGGGCGGGCAGTACTTC. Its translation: CASSLLGQGGQYF.

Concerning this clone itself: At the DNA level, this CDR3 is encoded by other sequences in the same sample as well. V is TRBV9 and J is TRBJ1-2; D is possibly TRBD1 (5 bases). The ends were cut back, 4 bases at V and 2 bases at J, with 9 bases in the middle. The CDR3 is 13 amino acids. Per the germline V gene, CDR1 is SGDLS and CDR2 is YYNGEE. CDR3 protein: CASSYDSNYGYTF. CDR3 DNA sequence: TGTGCCAGCAGCTATGACAGCAACTATGGCTACACCTTC.

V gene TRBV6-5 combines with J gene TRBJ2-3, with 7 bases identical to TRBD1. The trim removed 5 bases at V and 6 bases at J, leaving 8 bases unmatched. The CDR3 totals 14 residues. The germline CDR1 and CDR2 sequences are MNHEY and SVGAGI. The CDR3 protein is CASSPGQAADTQYF. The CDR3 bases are TGTGCCAGCAGTCCAGGACAGGCGGCGGATACGCAGTATTTT.

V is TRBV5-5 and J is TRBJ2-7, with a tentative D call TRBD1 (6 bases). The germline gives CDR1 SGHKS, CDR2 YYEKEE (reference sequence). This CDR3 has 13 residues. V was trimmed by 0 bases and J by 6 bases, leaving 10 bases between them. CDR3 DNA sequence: TGTGCCAGCAGCTTGGTCAGGGGAACCGAGCAGTACTTC. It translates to CASSLVRGTEQYF.

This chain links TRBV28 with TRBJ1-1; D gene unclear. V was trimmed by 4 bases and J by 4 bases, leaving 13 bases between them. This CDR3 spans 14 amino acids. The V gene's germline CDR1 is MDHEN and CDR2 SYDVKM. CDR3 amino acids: CASSSLAGSTEAFF. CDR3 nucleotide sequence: TGTGCCAGCAGTTCCCTCGCGGGGAGCACTGAAGCTTTCTTT.

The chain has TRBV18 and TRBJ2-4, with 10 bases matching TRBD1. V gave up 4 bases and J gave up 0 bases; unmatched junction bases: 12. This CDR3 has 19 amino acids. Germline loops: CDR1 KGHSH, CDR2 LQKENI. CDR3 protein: CASSRGTGVSGSAKNIQYF. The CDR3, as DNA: TGTGCCAGCTCACGAGGGACAGGGGTATCGGGTTCAGCCAAAAACATTCAGTACTTC.

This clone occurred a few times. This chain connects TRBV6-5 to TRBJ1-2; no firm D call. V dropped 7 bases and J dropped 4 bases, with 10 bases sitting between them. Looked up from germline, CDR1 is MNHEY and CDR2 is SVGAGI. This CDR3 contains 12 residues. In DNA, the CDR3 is TGTGCCAGCACGGGGTTCCGCTATGGCTACACCTTC. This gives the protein CASTGFRYGYTF.

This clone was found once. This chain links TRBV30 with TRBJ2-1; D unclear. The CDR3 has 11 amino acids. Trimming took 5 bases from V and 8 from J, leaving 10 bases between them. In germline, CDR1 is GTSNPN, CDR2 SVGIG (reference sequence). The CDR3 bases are TGTGCCTGGGGCGGCCGGCATGAGCAGTTCTTC. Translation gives CAWGGRHEQFF.

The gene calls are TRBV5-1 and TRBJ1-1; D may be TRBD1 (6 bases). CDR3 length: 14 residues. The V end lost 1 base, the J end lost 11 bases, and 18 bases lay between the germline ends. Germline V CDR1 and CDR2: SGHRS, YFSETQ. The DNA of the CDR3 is TGCGCCAGCAGCTTGAGGATGTGGGGGACACGTGCTTTCTTT. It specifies CASSLRMWGTRAFF.

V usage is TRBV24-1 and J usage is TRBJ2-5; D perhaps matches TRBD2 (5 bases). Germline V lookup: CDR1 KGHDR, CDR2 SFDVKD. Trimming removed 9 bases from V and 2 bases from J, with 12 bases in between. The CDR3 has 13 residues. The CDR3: CATGEGSQETQYF. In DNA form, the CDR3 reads TGTGCCACCGGAGAAGGGAGTCAAGAGACCCAGTACTTC.

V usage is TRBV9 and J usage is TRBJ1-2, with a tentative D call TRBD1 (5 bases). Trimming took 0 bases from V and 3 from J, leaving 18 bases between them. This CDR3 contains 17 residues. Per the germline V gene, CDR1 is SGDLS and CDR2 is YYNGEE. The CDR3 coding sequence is TGTGCCAGCAGCGTAGAGATTGTGGTACAAGGGGACTATGGCTACACCTTC. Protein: CASSVEIVVQGDYGYTF.

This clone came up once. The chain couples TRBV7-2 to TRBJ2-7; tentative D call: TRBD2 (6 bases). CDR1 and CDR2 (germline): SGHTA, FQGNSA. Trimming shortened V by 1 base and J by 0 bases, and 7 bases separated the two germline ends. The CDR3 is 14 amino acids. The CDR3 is CASSLDGSSYEQYF. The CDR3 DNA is TGTGCCAGCAGCTTAGACGGGAGCTCCTACGAGCAGTACTTC.

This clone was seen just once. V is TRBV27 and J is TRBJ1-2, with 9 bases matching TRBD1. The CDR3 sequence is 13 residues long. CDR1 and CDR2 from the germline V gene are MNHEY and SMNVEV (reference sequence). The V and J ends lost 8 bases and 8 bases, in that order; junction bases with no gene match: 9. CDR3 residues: CASGPTGGAGYTF. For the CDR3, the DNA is TGTGCCAGCGGGCCAACAGGGGGCGCGGGCTACACCTTC.

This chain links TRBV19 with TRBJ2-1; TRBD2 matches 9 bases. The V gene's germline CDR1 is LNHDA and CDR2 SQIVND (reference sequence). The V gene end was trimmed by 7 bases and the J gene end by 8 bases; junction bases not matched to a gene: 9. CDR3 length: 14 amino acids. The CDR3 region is CASNPSGAEDEQFF. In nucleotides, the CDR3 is TGTGCCAGTAACCCTAGCGGGGCAGAGGATGAGCAGTTCTTC.

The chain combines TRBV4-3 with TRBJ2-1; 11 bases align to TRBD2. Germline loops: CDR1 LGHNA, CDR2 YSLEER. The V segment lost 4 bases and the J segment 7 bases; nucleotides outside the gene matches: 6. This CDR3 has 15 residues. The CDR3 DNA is TGCGCCAGCAGCCCCGGGACTAGCGGAATGAATGAGCAGTTCTTC. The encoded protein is CASSPGTSGMNEQFF.

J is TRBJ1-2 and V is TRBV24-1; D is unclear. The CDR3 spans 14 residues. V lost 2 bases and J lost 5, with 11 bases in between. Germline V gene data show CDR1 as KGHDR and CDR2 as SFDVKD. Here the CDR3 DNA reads TGTGCCACCAGTGATTGGAGGTTAGATTATGGCTACACCTTC. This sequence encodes CATSDWRLDYGYTF.

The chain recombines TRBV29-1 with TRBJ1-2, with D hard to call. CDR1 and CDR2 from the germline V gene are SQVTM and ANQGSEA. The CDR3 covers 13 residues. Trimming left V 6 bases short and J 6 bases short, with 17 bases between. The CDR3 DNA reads TGCAGCGTCGAGGCGTCGGGGATCCATGGCTACACCTTC. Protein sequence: CSVEASGIHGYTF.

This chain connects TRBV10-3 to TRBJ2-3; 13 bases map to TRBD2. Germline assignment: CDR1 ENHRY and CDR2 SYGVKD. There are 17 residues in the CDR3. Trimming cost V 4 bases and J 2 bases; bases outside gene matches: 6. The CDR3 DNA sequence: TGTGCCATCAGTGTCTCGGGACTAGCGGGGTACACAGATACGCAGTATTTT. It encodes CAISVSGLAGYTDTQYF.

CDR3: CATTMGQRNQPQHF. The CDR3 DNA follows: TGTGCCACCACGATGGGACAGCGGAATCAGCCCCAGCATTTT. V gene TRBV9 combines with J gene TRBJ1-5; TRBD1 agrees at 7 bases. The CDR3 totals 14 residues. The J segment lost 4 bases and the V segment lost 9 bases, leaving 10 bases of the junction unmatched. From germline, CDR1 is SGDLS and CDR2 YYNGEE.